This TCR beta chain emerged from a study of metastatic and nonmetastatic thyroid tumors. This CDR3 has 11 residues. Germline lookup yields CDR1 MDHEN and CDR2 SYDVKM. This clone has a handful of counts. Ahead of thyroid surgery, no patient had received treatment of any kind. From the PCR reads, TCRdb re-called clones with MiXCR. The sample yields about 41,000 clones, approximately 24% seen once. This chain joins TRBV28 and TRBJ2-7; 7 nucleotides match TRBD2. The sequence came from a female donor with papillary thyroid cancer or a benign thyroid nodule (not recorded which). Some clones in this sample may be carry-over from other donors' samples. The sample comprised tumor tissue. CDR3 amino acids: CGVSGPYEQYF. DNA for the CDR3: TGTGGGGTTAGCGGGCCCTACGAGCAGTACTTC.